What follows are 10 T cell receptor beta chains derived from one specimen sequenced in a study of cytomegalovirus exposure and HLA in healthy donors. Clones were sequenced by immunoSEQ multiplex PCR, and TCRdb holds only the in-frame ones, with some missing. The sample lists 60,000 to 65,000 clones; approximately 95% were seen once. Source material: PBMCs. The receptors come from a woman aged 18-29 years in good health and CMV-seronegative.

The rearrangement joins TRBV19 to TRBJ2-7, with D unclear. V lost 1 base, J lost 0 bases, and 4 bases lay in between. Looked up from germline, CDR1 is LNHDA and CDR2 is SQIVND (reference sequence). The CDR3 totals 13 residues. The CDR3 protein is CASSIAHSYEQYF. The CDR3 DNA is TGTGCCAGTAGTATAGCCCACTCCTACGAGCAGTACTTC.

V usage is TRBV28 and J usage is TRBJ2-3; 11 bases map to TRBD1. The junction had 12 bases not matched to a gene; V was cut back by 8 bases and J by 2 bases. CDR1 is MDHEN, CDR2 SYDVKM, per germline. CDR3 length: 17 amino acids. CDR3 in DNA: TGTGCCAGCCCCCCATCTGGACAGGGGGCCCACACAGATACGCAGTATTTT. This codes for CASPPSGQGAHTDTQYF.

This chain connects TRBV4-2 to TRBJ2-2; D is possibly TRBD2 (7 bases). Trimming pared 1 base from V and 5 bases from J, leaving 17 bases between. CDR1 LGHNA and CDR2 YNFKEQ come from the germline V gene. The length of the CDR3 is 17 residues. CDR3 nucleotides: TGTGCCAGCAGCCAAGGGCGGGGGCCCGACGATACCGGGGAGCTGTTTTTT. As protein: CASSQGRGPDDTGELFF.

The chain recombines TRBV5-1 with TRBJ1-5; D is unclear. CDR3 length equals 16 residues. Germline V gene lookup returns CDR1 SGHRS and CDR2 YFSETQ. Trimming removed 4 bases at V and 0 bases at J, with 14 bases between. The CDR3 region has the DNA TGCGCCAGCAGCCCCGGGGAGTTTTATAGCAATCAGCCCCAGCATTTT. Translating it yields CASSPGEFYSNQPQHF.

The rearrangement joins TRBV10-3 to TRBJ2-2, with D possibly being TRBD2 (6 bases). Looked up from germline, CDR1 is ENHRY and CDR2 is SYGVKD. CDR3 length: 13 amino acids. V was clipped by 10 bases and J by 0 bases, with 9 bases between them. CDR3 sequence reads: CATGGANTGELFF. In nucleotides, the CDR3 is TGTGCCACTGGAGGGGCGAACACCGGGGAGCTGTTTTTT.

V usage is TRBV4-2 and J usage is TRBJ2-7; 7 nucleotides match TRBD1. Germline values: CDR1 LGHNA, CDR2 YNFKEQ. The CDR3 length is 15 residues. With 2 bases clipped from V and 2 bases from J, the junction kept 6 bases outside the gene matches. As DNA, the CDR3 is TGTGCCAGCAGCCAACGACAGGGCCTCCCCTACGAGCAGTACTTC. It is translated as CASSQRQGLPYEQYF.

The J gene is TRBJ2-5, the V gene TRBV4-3; TRBD2 matches 7 bases. CDR1 and CDR2 from the germline V gene are LGHNA and YSLEER. V gave up 1 base and J gave up 2 bases; unmatched junction bases: 4. This CDR3 comprises 15 residues. DNA of the CDR3: TGCGCCAGCAGCCAAGGGGCTAGCGGACAAGAGACCCAGTACTTC. It is translated as CASSQGASGQETQYF.

V is TRBV7-9 and J is TRBJ2-7; 10 bases map to TRBD1. V lost 4 bases to trimming and J lost 7 bases; unmatched junction nucleotides: 13. CDR3 size: 16 residues. Germline lookup yields CDR1 SEHNR and CDR2 FQNEAQ (reference sequence). The CDR3, as DNA: TGTGCCAGCAGCTCCCCGCCGGGACAGGGGCCGGGGGAGCAGTACTTC. Encoded protein: CASSSPPGQGPGEQYF. The whole variable domain, remainder taken from reference TRBV7-9 and TRBJ2-7, is DTGVSQNPRHKITKRGQNVTFRCDPISEHNRLYWYRQTLGQGPEFLTYFQNEAQLEKSRLLSDRFSAERPKGSFSTLEIQRTEQGDSAMYLCASSSPPGQGPGEQYFGPGTRLTVT.

The chain is built from TRBV11-2 and TRBJ2-7, with 10 bases fitting TRBD1. Trimming removed 5 bases from V and 3 bases from J; junction bases left unmatched: 4. The CDR3 spans 14 residues. The germline CDR1 and CDR2 sequences are SGHAT and FQNNGV. The CDR3 here is CASSPTGGHYEQYF. The CDR3 nucleotides are TGTGCCAGCAGCCCGACAGGGGGCCACTACGAGCAGTACTTC.

The V call is TRBV30, the J call TRBJ2-2; weak D call: TRBD2 (5 bases). Germline CDR1 and CDR2: GTSNPN and SVGIG (reference sequence). V was trimmed by 2 bases and J by 8 bases, leaving 6 bases between them. The CDR3 runs to 11 residues. Written as DNA, the CDR3 is TGTGCCTGGAGTTGGGAGGGGGAGCTGTTTTTT. Translating gives CAWSWEGELFF.